This TCR beta chain was profiled in a study of shared clonotypes between healthy human individuals. Trimming left V 2 bases short and J 4 bases short, with 13 bases between. This CDR3 is built from 15 residues. Germline-derived CDR1 and CDR2 are SGHDT and YYEEEE. The assay was immunoSEQ multiplex PCR, and TCRdb's table has in-frame clones only and misses some. Seen here are some 1 million clones, 70% to 80% observed once, and the top ten hold approximately 1.5%. This clonotype was sampled from a man between 18 and 35 years old in good health. The V and J genes are TRBV5-6 and TRBJ2-1; a possible D gene is TRBD2 (6 bases). The sample taken for sequencing was memory CD4+ T cells sorted from blood. Subset reported: CD45RA-negative fraction. Here the CDR3 DNA reads TGTGCCAGCAGCTTCGGGAGCGGGCGGTACAATGAGCAGTTCTTC. This sequence encodes CASSFGSGRYNEQFF.